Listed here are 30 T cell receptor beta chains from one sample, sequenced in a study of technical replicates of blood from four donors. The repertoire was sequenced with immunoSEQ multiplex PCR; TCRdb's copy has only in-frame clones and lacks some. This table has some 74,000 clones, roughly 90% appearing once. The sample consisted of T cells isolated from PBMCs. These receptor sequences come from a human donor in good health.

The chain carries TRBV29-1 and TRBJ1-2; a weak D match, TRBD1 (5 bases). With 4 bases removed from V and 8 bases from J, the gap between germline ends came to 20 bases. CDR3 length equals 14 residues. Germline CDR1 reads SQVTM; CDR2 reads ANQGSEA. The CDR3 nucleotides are TGCAGCGTTGTTGGGCAGGGAACTTTGGACGGCTACACCTTC. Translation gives CSVVGQGTLDGYTF. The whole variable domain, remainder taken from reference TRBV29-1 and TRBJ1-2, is SAVISQKPSRDICQRGTSLTIQCQVDSQVTMMFWYRQQPGQSLTLIATANQGSEATYESGFVIDKFPISRPNLTFSTLTVSNMSPEDSSIYLCSVVGQGTLDGYTFGSGTRLTVV.

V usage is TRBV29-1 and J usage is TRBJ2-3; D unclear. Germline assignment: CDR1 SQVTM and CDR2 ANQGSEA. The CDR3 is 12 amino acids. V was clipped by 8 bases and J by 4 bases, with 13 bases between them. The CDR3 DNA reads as TGCAGCCCGCAGGCAGTTTCAGATACGCAGTATTTT. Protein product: CSPQAVSDTQYF.

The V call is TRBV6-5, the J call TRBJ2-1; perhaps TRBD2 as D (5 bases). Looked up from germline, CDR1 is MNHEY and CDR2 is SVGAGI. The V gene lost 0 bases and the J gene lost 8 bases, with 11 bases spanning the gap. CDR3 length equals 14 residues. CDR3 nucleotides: TGTGCCAGCAGTTACTCCGCTAGCTCCGATGAGCAGTTCTTC. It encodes CASSYSASSDEQFF.

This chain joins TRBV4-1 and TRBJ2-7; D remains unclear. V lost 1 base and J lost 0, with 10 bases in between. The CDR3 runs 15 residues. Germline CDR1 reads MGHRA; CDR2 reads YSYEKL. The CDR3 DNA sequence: TGCGCCAGCAGCCAAGGGGCCGAGAGCTCCTACGAGCAGTACTTC. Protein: CASSQGAESSYEQYF.

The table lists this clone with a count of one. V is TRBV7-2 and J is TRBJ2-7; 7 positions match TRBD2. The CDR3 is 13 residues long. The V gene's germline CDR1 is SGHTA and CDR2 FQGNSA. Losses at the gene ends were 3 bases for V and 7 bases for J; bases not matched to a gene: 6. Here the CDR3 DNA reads TGTGCCAGCAGCTTTGAGACTAGCAGGGAGCAGTACTTC. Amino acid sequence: CASSFETSREQYF.

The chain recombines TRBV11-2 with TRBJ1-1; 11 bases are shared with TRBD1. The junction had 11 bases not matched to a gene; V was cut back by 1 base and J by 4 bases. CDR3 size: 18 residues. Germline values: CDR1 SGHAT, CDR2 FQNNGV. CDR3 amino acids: CASSLVLGTGGRSTEAFF. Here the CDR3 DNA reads TGTGCCAGCAGCTTAGTACTCGGGACAGGGGGTCGGAGCACTGAAGCTTTCTTT. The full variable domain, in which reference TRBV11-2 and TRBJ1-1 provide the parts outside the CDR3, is EAGVAQSPRYKIIEKRQSVAFWCNPISGHATLYWYQQILGQGPKLLIQFQNNGVVDDSQLPKDRFSAERLKGVDSTLKIQPAKLEDSAVYLCASSLVLGTGGRSTEAFFGQGTRLTVV.

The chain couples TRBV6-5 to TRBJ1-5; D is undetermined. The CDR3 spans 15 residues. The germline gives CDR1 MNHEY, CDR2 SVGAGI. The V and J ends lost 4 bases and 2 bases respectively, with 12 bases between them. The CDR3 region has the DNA TGTGCCAGCAGTTCTGGAGAGACTCGCAATCAGCCCCAGCATTTT. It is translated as CASSSGETRNQPQHF.

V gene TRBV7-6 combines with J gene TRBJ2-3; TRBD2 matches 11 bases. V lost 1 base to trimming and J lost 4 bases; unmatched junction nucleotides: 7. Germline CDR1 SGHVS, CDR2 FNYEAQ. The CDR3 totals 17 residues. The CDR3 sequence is CASSLGPSGRPADTQYF. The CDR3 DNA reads TGTGCCAGCAGCTTAGGTCCTAGCGGGAGGCCAGCAGATACGCAGTATTTT.

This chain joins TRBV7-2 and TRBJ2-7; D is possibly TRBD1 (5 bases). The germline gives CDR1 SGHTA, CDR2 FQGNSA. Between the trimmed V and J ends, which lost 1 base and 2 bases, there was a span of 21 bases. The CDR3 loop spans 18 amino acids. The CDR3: CASSLGPPGLTTTYEQYF. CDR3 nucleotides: TGTGCCAGCAGCTTAGGCCCCCCAGGGCTCACAACCACCTACGAGCAGTACTTC.

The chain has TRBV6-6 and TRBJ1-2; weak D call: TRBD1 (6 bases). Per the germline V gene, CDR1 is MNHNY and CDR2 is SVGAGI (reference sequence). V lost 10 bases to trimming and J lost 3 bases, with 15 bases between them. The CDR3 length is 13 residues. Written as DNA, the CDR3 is TGTGCCATCACAGGGCTTCTAGACTATGGCTACACCTTC. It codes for CAITGLLDYGYTF.

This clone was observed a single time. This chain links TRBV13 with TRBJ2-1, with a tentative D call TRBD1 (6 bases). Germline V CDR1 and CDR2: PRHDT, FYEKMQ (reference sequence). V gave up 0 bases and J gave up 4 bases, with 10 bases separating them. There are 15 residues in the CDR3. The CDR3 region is CASSLGGAGYNEQFF. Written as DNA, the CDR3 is TGTGCCAGCAGCTTAGGGGGGGCAGGTTACAATGAGCAGTTCTTC.

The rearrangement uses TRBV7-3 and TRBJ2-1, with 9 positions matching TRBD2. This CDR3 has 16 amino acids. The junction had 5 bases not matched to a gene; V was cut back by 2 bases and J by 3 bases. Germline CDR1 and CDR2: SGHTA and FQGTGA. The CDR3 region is CASSLLGGRGYNEQFF. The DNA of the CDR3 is TGTGCCAGCAGCTTATTAGGCGGGAGGGGCTACAATGAGCAGTTCTTC.

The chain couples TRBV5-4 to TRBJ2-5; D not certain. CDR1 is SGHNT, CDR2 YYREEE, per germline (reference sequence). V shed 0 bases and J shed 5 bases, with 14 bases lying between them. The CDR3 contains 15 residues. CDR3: CASSLDTVNDETQYF. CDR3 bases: TGTGCCAGCAGCTTGGACACCGTCAATGATGAGACCCAGTACTTC.

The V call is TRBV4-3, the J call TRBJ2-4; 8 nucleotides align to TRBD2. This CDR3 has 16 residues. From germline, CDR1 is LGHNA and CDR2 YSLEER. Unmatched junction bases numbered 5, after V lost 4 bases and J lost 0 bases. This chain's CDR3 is CASSPGTSLAKNIQYF. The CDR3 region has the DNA TGCGCCAGCAGCCCTGGGACTAGTCTAGCCAAAAACATTCAGTACTTC.

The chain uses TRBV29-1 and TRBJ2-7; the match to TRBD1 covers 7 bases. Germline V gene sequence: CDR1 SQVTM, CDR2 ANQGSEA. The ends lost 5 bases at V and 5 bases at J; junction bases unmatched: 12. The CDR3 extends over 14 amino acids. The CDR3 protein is CSVLIDRAGDEQYF. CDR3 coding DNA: TGCAGCGTTCTCATAGACAGGGCTGGCGACGAGCAGTACTTC.

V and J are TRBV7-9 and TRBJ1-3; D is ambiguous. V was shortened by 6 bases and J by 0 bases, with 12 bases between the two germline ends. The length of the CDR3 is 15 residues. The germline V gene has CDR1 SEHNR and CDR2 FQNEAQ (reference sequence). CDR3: CASRVADFSGNTIYF. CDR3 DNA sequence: TGTGCCAGCAGAGTGGCGGATTTCTCTGGAAACACCATATATTTT.

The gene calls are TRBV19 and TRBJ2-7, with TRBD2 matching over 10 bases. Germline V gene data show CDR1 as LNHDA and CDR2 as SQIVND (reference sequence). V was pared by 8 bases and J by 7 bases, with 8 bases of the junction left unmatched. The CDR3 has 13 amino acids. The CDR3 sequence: CASGSGRAGEQYF. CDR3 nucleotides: TGTGCCAGTGGAAGCGGGAGGGCCGGGGAGCAGTACTTC.

For the CDR3, the DNA is TGTGCCAGCAGCGTAGATCCACAGGGGGCCCAAGAGACCCAGTACTTC. This sequence encodes CASSVDPQGAQETQYF. The rearrangement joins TRBV9 to TRBJ2-5; 9 nucleotides line up with TRBD1. The J segment lost 1 base and the V segment lost 0 bases, leaving 4 bases of the junction unmatched. The CDR3 has 16 amino acids. CDR1 SGDLS and CDR2 YYNGEE come from the germline V gene.

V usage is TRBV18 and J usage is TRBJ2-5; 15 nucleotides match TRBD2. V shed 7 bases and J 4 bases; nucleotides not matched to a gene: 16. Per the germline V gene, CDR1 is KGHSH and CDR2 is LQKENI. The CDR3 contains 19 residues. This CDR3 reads CASFDRPGLAGGGGETQYF. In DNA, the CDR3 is TGTGCCAGCTTCGACAGGCCGGGACTAGCGGGAGGTGGTGGAGAGACCCAGTACTTC.

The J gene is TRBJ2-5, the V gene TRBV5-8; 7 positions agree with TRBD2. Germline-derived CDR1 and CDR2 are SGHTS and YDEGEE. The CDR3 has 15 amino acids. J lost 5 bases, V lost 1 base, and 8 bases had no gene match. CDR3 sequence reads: CASSLWLAVQETQYF. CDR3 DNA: TGTGCCAGCAGCTTGTGGCTAGCGGTTCAGGAGACCCAGTACTTC.

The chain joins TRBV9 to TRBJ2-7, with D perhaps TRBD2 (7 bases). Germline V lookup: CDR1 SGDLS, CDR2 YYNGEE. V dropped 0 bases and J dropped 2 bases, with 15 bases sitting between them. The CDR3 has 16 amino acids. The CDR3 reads CASSVGRWGGAYEQYF. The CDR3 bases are TGTGCCAGCAGCGTAGGAAGATGGGGGGGCGCCTACGAGCAGTACTTC.

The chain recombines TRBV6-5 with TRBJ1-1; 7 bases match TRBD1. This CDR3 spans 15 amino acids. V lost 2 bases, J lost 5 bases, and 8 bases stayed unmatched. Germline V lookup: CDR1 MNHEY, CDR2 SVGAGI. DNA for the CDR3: TGTGCCAGCAGTTACCACGCAGACAGGGAAACTGAAGCTTTCTTT. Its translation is CASSYHADRETEAFF.

The CDR3: CASSPDRVANTEAFF. The CDR3 bases are TGTGCCAGTAGTCCGGACAGGGTCGCGAACACTGAAGCTTTCTTT. The chain uses TRBV19 and TRBJ1-1; 8 positions agree with TRBD1. Germline CDR1 is LNHDA and CDR2 is SQIVND (reference sequence). This CDR3 comprises 15 residues. J gave up 1 base and V 5 bases, and 6 bases lay outside the gene matches.

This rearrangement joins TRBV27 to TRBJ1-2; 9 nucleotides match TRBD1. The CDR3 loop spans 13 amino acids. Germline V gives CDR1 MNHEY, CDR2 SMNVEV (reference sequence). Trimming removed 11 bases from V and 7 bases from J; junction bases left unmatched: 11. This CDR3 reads CAAGQGFISGYTF. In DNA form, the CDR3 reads TGTGCCGCAGGACAGGGGTTTATCAGTGGCTACACCTTC.

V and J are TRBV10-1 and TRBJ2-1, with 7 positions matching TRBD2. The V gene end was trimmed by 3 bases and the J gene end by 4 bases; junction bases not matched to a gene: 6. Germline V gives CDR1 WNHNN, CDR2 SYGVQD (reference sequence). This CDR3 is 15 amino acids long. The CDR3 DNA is TGCGCCAGCAGTGACGGGGCTAGCGGATACAATGAGCAGTTCTTC. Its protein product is CASSDGASGYNEQFF.

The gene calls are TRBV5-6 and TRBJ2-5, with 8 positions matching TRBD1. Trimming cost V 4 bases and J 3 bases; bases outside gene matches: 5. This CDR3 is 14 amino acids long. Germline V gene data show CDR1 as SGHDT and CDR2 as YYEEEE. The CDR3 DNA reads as TGTGCCAGCAGCCGTGACAGGGGTAAAGAGACCCAGTACTTC. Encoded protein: CASSRDRGKETQYF.

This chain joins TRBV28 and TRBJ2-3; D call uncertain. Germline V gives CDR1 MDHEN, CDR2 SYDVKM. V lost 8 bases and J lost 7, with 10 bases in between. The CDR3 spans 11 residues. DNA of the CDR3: TGTGCCAGCCAAGGAGAAAATACGCAGTATTTT. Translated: CASQGENTQYF.

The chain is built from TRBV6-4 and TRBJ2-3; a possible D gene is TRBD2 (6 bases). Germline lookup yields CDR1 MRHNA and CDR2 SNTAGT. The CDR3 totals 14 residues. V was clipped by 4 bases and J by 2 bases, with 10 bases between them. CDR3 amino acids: CASSAGEHTDTQYF. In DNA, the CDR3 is TGTGCCAGCAGTGCGGGAGAACACACAGATACGCAGTATTTT.

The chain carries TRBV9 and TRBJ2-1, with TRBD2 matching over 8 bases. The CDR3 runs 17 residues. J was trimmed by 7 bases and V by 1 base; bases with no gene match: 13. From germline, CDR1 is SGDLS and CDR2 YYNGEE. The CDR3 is CASSVTTGSGRGNEQFF. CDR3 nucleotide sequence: TGTGCCAGCAGCGTAACGACGGGGAGCGGGAGAGGAAATGAGCAGTTCTTC. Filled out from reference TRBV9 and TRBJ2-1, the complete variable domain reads DSGVTQTPKHLITATGQRVTLRCSPRSGDLSVYWYQQSLDQGLQFLIQYYNGEERAKGNILERFSAQQFPDLHSELNLSSLELGDSALYFCASSVTTGSGRGNEQFFGPGTRLTVL.

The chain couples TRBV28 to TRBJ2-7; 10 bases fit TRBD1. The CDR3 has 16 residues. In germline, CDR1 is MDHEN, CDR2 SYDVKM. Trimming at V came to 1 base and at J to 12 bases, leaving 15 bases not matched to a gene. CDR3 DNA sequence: TGTGCCAGCAGTTTATTAGGACAGGGGGTGCATGAGGGGATGTACTTC. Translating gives CASSLLGQGVHEGMYF.